The 20 T cell receptor beta chains in this list originate from one sample, sequenced in a study of blood T cells in healthy people across ages. Primers used in a second PCR of roughly 6 to 11 cycles were a sample-barcoded 5' primer and a J-beta primer mix. A single record per CDR3 protein comes from TCRdb applying MiXCR to the 5' RACE reads. The sample contains 1,800,000 or so distinct CDR3 sequences, 39% of which appear only once. The sample consisted of blood. These receptors all come from a human donor in good health.

This clonotype was counted a few times. The chain uses TRBV6-2 or TRBV6-3 and TRBJ2-3; the D gene is possibly TRBD2 (6 bases). The CDR3 consists of 14 residues. V was cut by 8 bases and J by 1 base, with 13 bases left in between. Germline V gene lookup returns CDR1 MNHEY and CDR2 SVGEGT. This chain's CDR3 is CASLKASGTDTQYF. The CDR3 region has the DNA TGTGCCAGCTTAAAGGCTAGCGGCACAGATACGCAGTATTTT.

This clonotype has a count of ten or more. The chain uses TRBV5-1 and TRBJ2-6, with no clear D. Per germline, CDR1 SGHRS and CDR2 YFSETQ. Trimming removed 0 bases at V and 0 bases at J, with 7 bases between. The CDR3 is made up of 16 amino acids. CDR3 DNA: TGCGCCAGCAGCTTGGCCGGAATCTCTGGGGCCAACGTCCTGACTTTC. Its translation: CASSLAGISGANVLTF.

The chain is built from TRBV27 and TRBJ1-2, with TRBD1 matching over 10 bases. J lost 4 bases, V lost 5 bases, and 7 bases had no gene match. CDR3 length equals 15 residues. Germline V gene data show CDR1 as MNHEY and CDR2 as SMNVEV (reference sequence). This chain's CDR3 is CASSAGTGVIYGYTF. In DNA form, the CDR3 reads TGTGCCAGCAGTGCCGGGACAGGGGTTATCTATGGCTACACCTTC.

The chain combines TRBV11-2 with TRBJ2-1, with TRBD2 matching 7 bases. Germline lookup yields CDR1 SGHAT and CDR2 FQNNGV. After removal of 5 bases from V and 12 bases from J, the junction contained 10 bases not matched to a gene. This CDR3 is 13 amino acids long. CDR3 sequence reads: CASSPSGPSRQFF. In DNA form, the CDR3 reads TGTGCCAGCAGCCCTAGCGGTCCGTCGAGGCAGTTCTTC.

The sample holds many counts of this clonotype. J is TRBJ2-7 and V is TRBV9; the D call may be TRBD1 or TRBD2 (5 bases each). CDR1 SGDLS and CDR2 YYNGEE come from the germline V gene. The CDR3 consists of 14 residues. The germline V and J ends were trimmed by 4 bases and 4 bases, with 15 bases remaining between them. The CDR3 sequence: CASSQTGTGYEQYF. In DNA form, the CDR3 reads TGTGCCAGCAGCCAGACCGGGACCGGTTACGAGCAGTACTTC. The variable domain in full, with the rest retrieved from reference TRBV9 and TRBJ2-7, is DSGVTQTPKHLITATGQRVTLRCSPRSGDLSVYWYQQSLDQGLQFLIQYYNGEERAKGNILERFSAQQFPDLHSELNLSSLELGDSALYFCASSQTGTGYEQYFGPGTRLTVT.

With regard to this clonotype: The junction does not match germline at one end; this may be a read error. In DNA, the CDR3 is TGCGCCAGCAGCATGCGACTAGCGGGAGGGCGTCGGCTAACTTACAATGAGCAGTTCTTC. Translating it yields CASSMRLAGGRRLTYNEQFF. V gene TRBV3-1 combines with J gene TRBJ2-1; 14 bases fit TRBD2. This CDR3 has 20 residues. Germline values: CDR1 LGHDT, CDR2 YNNKEL (reference sequence).

The chain's CDR3 is CSASLAGEQFF. CDR3 coding DNA: TGCAGTGCTTCGCTAGCGGGCGAGCAGTTCTTC. The V call is TRBV20-1, the J call TRBJ2-1; TRBD2 agrees at 8 bases. The germline V gene has CDR1 DFQATT and CDR2 SNEGSKA (reference sequence). J lost 10 bases, V lost 5 bases, and 4 bases had no gene match. The CDR3 totals 11 residues.

The table lists this clonotype with a few counts. The chain employs TRBV3-1 and TRBJ1-2; no reliable D call. Germline assignment: CDR1 LGHDT and CDR2 YNNKEL (reference sequence). CDR3 size: 18 residues. V lost 0 bases and J 5 bases, leaving 22 bases between the germline ends. The CDR3 DNA reads TGTGCCAGCAGCCAAGAGGAATTAGGACGGTTAAGATCATATGGCTACACCTTC. Translating gives CASSQEELGRLRSYGYTF. The entire variable domain, with the rest obtained from reference TRBV3-1 and TRBJ1-2, is as follows: DTAVSQTPKYLVTQMGNDKSIKCEQNLGHDTMYWYKQDSKKFLKIMFSYNNKELIINETVPNRFSPKSPDKAHLNLHINSLELGDSAVYFCASSQEELGRLRSYGYTFGSGTRLTVV.

V and J are TRBV20-1 and TRBJ2-3; 7 nucleotides align to TRBD2. The CDR3 sequence is 14 residues long. Germline V gene lookup returns CDR1 DFQATT and CDR2 SNEGSKA (reference sequence). V gave up 5 bases and J gave up 4 bases; unmatched junction bases: 9. CDR3 sequence: CSALGTIGSDTQYF. DNA for the CDR3: TGCAGTGCTCTAGGGACTATTGGGTCAGATACGCAGTATTTT.

The rearrangement uses TRBV10-3 and TRBJ2-5; D unclear. Trimming pared 6 bases from V and 1 base from J, leaving 9 bases between. Per germline, CDR1 ENHRY and CDR2 SYGVKD. The CDR3 has 13 residues. CDR3 sequence: CAISVESQETQYF. CDR3 coding DNA: TGTGCCATCAGCGTAGAGAGCCAAGAGACCCAGTACTTC.

V is TRBV20-1 and J is TRBJ1-5; D is unresolved. Trimming left V 3 bases short and J 1 base short, with 16 bases between. Germline CDR1 reads DFQATT; CDR2 reads SNEGSKA (reference sequence). The CDR3 has 16 residues. CDR3 residues: CSASSPSLHSNQPQHF. The CDR3 bases are TGCAGTGCTAGTTCGCCGAGCTTACACAGCAATCAGCCCCAGCATTTT.

The sample holds a few counts of this clonotype. The chain carries TRBV7-3 and TRBJ2-1; 8 positions match TRBD2. J gave up 0 bases and V 5 bases, and 12 bases lay outside the gene matches. This CDR3 is 18 amino acids long. Per the germline V gene, CDR1 is SGHTA and CDR2 is FQGTGA. This CDR3 reads CASSPNPGAGGSYNEQFF. DNA of the CDR3: TGTGCCAGCAGCCCAAACCCGGGGGCGGGGGGCTCCTACAATGAGCAGTTCTTC.

V gene TRBV27 combines with J gene TRBJ1-1, with D unclear. Trimming removed 3 bases from V and 1 base from J, with 15 bases in between. The CDR3 is made up of 16 amino acids. Looked up from germline, CDR1 is MNHEY and CDR2 is SMNVEV (reference sequence). The CDR3 reads CASSFLAARSNTEAFF. CDR3 DNA sequence: TGTGCCAGCAGTTTCCTCGCCGCCAGGTCGAACACTGAAGCTTTCTTT.

The table lists this clonotype with a few counts. The chain joins TRBV7-9 to TRBJ2-3; D possibly matches TRBD1 or TRBD2 (5 bases each). In germline, CDR1 is SEHNR, CDR2 FQNEAQ (reference sequence). The germline V and J ends were trimmed by 3 bases and 10 bases, with 11 bases remaining between them. CDR3 length: 12 amino acids. CDR3 coding DNA: TGTGCCAGCAGCTTTGAGGGGCCCGCGCAGTATTTT. It encodes CASSFEGPAQYF.

The V gene is TRBV29-1, the J gene TRBJ2-3; no clear D. Germline V gene sequence: CDR1 SQVTM, CDR2 ANQGSEA. Trimming removed 4 bases at V and 4 bases at J, with 15 bases between. The CDR3 sequence is 14 residues long. CDR3 nucleotides: TGCAGCGTTGCAACAACGGGTGCTGCAGATACGCAGTATTTT. It is translated as CSVATTGAADTQYF.

About this clonotype: At one end the junction does not follow the germline gene, possibly because of a read error. The chain uses TRBV6-1 and TRBJ2-5; D uncertain. The CDR3 has 15 residues. Germline CDR1 and CDR2: MNHNS and SASEGT. The CDR3 DNA reads TGTGCCACCAGTGATTTTAACAGACACCAAGAGACCCAGTACTTC. Amino acids: CATSDFNRHQETQYF.

This clonotype was observed a handful of times. This chain joins TRBV30 and TRBJ2-3; D is undetermined. Germline CDR1 GTSNPN, CDR2 SVGIG (reference sequence). With 2 bases removed from V and 2 bases from J, the gap between germline ends came to 8 bases. The CDR3 contains 13 residues. CDR3 sequence reads: CAWSTDLTDTQYF. CDR3 coding DNA: TGTGCCTGGAGTACGGACCTCACAGATACGCAGTATTTT.

About this clonotype itself: A read error may be the cause here, since a much bigger clone is one base away. The rearrangement joins TRBV7-2 to TRBJ2-3; D is unclear. This CDR3 region has 12 residues. V was pared by 3 bases and J by 8 bases, with 9 bases between. Germline CDR1 is SGHTA and CDR2 is FQGNSA. The CDR3 DNA sequence: TGTGCCAGCAGCTTCTCGGTACCTACGCAGTATTTT. Amino acid sequence: CASSFSVPTQYF.

V is TRBV7-9 and J is TRBJ1-2; a weak D match, TRBD1 (6 bases). CDR1 and CDR2 from the germline V gene are SEHNR and FQNEAQ (reference sequence). V was shortened by 3 bases and J by 5 bases, with 22 bases between the two germline ends. CDR3 length: 17 amino acids. The CDR3 sequence: CASSFLGQSSRRYGYTF. The CDR3 DNA reads as TGTGCCAGCAGCTTTCTCGGACAGTCTTCCCGTCGATATGGCTACACCTTC.

This clonotype was observed a handful of times. The rearrangement joins TRBV6-5 to TRBJ1-6; D is ambiguous. The V end lost 6 bases, the J end lost 12 bases, and 18 bases lay between the germline ends. The CDR3 contains 14 residues. Germline loops: CDR1 MNHEY, CDR2 SVGAGI. CDR3 nucleotides: TGTGCCAGCAGGGAAGGATTAATGCGGGGACCCCTCCACTTT. Translated: CASREGLMRGPLHF.